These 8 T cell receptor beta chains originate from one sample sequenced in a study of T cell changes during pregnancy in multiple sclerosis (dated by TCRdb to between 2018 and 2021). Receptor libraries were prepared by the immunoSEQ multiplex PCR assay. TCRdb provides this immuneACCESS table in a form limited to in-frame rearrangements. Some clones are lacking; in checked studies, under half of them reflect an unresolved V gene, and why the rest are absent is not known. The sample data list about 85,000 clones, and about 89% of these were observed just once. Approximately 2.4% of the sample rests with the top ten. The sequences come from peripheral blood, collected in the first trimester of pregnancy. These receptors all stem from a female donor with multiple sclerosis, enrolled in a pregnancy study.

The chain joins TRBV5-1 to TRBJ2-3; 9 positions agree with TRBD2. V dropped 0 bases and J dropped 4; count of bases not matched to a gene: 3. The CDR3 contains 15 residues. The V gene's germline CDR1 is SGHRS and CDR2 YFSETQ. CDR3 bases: TGCGCCAGCAGCTTGGAACTAGCGGGCGCAGATACGCAGTATTTT. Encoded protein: CASSLELAGADTQYF. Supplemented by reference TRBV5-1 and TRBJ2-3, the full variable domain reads KAGVTQTPRYLIKTRGQQVTLSCSPISGHRSVSWYQQTPGQGLQFLFEYFSETQRNKGNFPGRFSGRQFSNSRSEMNVSTLELGDSALYLCASSLELAGADTQYFGPGTRLTVL.

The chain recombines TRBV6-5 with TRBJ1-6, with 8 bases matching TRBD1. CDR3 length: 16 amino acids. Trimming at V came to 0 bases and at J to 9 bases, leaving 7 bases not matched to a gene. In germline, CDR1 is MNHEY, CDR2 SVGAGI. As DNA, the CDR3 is TGTGCCAGCAGTTACTCCTGGACAGGGAGGGGTTCACCCCTCCACTTT. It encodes CASSYSWTGRGSPLHF.

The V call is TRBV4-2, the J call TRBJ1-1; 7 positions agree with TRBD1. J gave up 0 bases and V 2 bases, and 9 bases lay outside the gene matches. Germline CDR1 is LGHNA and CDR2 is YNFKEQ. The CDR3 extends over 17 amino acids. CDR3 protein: CASSQPTGTAMNTEAFF. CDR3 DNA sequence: TGTGCCAGCAGCCAACCAACCGGGACAGCCATGAACACTGAAGCTTTCTTT.

CDR3 bases: TGTGCCAGCTCTCGTGTAACGAGCACCGGGGAGCTGTTTTTT. It specifies CASSRVTSTGELFF. The chain has TRBV11-2 and TRBJ2-2; D ambiguous. V gave up 8 bases and J gave up 4 bases, with 14 bases separating them. Germline V gives CDR1 SGHAT, CDR2 FQNNGV. The CDR3 runs to 14 residues.

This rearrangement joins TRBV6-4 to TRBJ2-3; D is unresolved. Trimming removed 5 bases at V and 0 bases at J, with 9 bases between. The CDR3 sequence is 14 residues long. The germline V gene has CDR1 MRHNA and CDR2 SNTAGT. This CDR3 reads CASSKSASTDTQYF. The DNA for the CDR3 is TGTGCCAGCAGTAAAAGCGCTAGCACAGATACGCAGTATTTT.

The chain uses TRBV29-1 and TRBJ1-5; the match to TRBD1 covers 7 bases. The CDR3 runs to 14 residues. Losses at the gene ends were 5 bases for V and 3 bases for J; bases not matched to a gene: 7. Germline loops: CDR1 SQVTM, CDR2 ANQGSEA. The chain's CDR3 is CSVLDRTANQPQHF. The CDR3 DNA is TGCAGCGTTTTGGACAGGACGGCCAATCAGCCCCAGCATTTT.

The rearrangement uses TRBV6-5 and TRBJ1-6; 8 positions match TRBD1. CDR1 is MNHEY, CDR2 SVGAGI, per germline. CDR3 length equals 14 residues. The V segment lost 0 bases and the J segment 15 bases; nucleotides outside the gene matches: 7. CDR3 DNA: TGTGCCAGCAGTTACTCGACAGGGGACTCTGTCCTCCACTTT. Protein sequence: CASSYSTGDSVLHF.

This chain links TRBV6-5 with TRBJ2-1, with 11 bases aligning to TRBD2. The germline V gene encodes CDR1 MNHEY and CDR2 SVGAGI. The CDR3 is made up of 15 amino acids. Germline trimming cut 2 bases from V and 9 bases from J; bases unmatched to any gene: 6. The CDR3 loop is CASSYVAGGPVEQFF. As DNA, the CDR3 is TGTGCCAGCAGTTACGTAGCGGGAGGGCCGGTTGAGCAGTTCTTC.